One and the same sample provided the 21 T cell receptor beta chains below, sequenced in a study of T-cell memory formation after mild COVID-19. MiXCR, run by TCRdb on the 5' RACE reads, gives a single entry per CDR3 protein. Of fewer than 650,000 distinct CDR3 sequences listed, about a fifth were seen once; the top ten hold 7.5% to 9.5%. The sequencing sample was made of PBMCs or a T cell subset sorted from them (not recorded which). The receptors here all came from an adult woman who had mild COVID-19 (a few samples of this study predate the infection). Cell type and time point are not known.

The J gene is TRBJ1-1, the V gene TRBV6-6; D uncertain. Trimming left V 2 bases short and J 0 bases short, with 16 bases between. CDR1 and CDR2 (germline): MNHNY, SVGAGI (reference sequence). The CDR3 has 17 residues. The CDR3 is CASSYSPRIIMNTEAFF. The DNA for the CDR3 is TGTGCCAGCAGTTACAGTCCCCGCATAATCATGAACACTGAAGCTTTCTTT.

J is TRBJ1-5 and V is TRBV7-2; maybe TRBD1 (5 bases). The CDR3 has 15 residues. Trimming removed 2 bases from V and 5 bases from J, with 13 bases in between. Germline-derived CDR1 and CDR2 are SGHTA and FQGNSA. The CDR3 protein is CASSLSAGFYQPQHF. In DNA form, the CDR3 reads TGTGCCAGCAGCTTATCGGCAGGGTTTTATCAGCCCCAGCATTTT.

This clonotype was observed once. The chain recombines TRBV6-2 or TRBV6-3 with TRBJ2-7; D unclear. CDR1 is MNHEY, CDR2 SVGEGT, per germline. The CDR3 is 13 residues long. The V end lost 0 bases, the J end lost 2 bases, and 5 bases lay between the germline ends. The CDR3 DNA reads as TGTGCCAGCAGTTACTCTGATACCTACGAGCAGTACTTC. Residues: CASSYSDTYEQYF.

This clonotype was found a few times. The gene calls are TRBV20-1 and TRBJ2-3; 7 positions agree with TRBD2. The ends lost 6 bases at V and 3 bases at J; junction bases unmatched: 9. The germline V gene encodes CDR1 DFQATT and CDR2 SNEGSKA (reference sequence). This CDR3 is 14 amino acids long. The CDR3, as DNA: TGCAGTGCCACCAGCGGGATGGGGACAGATACGCAGTATTTT. This codes for CSATSGMGTDTQYF.

This chain links TRBV5-1 with TRBJ1-2; tentatively, D is TRBD1 (5 bases). From germline, CDR1 is SGHRS and CDR2 YFSETQ. The CDR3 spans 15 residues. Trimming shortened V by 0 bases and J by 0 bases, and 9 bases separated the two germline ends. The chain's CDR3 is CASSLGQTTNYGYTF. CDR3 nucleotide sequence: TGCGCCAGCAGCTTGGGACAGACTACTAACTATGGCTACACCTTC.

The chain links TRBV6-1 to TRBJ2-3, with TRBD2 matching 7 bases. Looked up from germline, CDR1 is MNHNS and CDR2 is SASEGT. The CDR3 is made up of 15 amino acids. With 5 bases clipped from V and 3 bases from J, the junction kept 8 bases outside the gene matches. The CDR3 nucleotides read TGTGCCAGCAGTACCCGTGGGGGGGGGACAGATACGCAGTATTTT. Its translation is CASSTRGGGTDTQYF.

The V gene is TRBV6-2 or TRBV6-3, the J gene TRBJ1-1; maybe TRBD1 (5 bases). Germline CDR1 MNHEY, CDR2 SVGEGT. Trimming removed 10 bases from V and 4 bases from J, with 13 bases in between. The CDR3 has 12 residues. The DNA for the CDR3 is TGTGCCACCTGGGGGGAGGGCACTGAAGCTTTCTTT. This translates into CATWGEGTEAFF.

This clonotype was recorded a few times. The chain links TRBV6-5 to TRBJ1-1; D is possibly TRBD1 (5 bases). This CDR3 has 14 residues. The V end was cut by 6 bases, the J end by 0 bases, with 11 bases between. Looked up from germline, CDR1 is MNHEY and CDR2 is SVGAGI. CDR3: CASRSGTLNTEAFF. The DNA of the CDR3 is TGTGCCAGCAGATCCGGGACCCTGAACACTGAAGCTTTCTTT.

V gene TRBV12-3 or TRBV12-4 combines with J gene TRBJ2-2, with 8 bases matching TRBD2. The CDR3 has 17 residues. V lost 6 bases to trimming and J lost 0 bases; unmatched junction nucleotides: 9. In DNA form, the CDR3 reads TGTGCCAGCAGCTTCCTAGCGGGTCCCTCGAACACCGGGGAGCTGTTTTTT. Amino acids: CASSFLAGPSNTGELFF.

This clonotype has a handful of counts. The V gene is TRBV14, the J gene TRBJ2-2; D uncertain. Germline CDR1 is SGHDN and CDR2 is FVKESK. The length of the CDR3 is 15 residues. Deletions cut 2 bases from V and 6 bases from J, with 13 bases between. CDR3 residues: CASSQLVEVPGELFF. The CDR3 nucleotides read TGTGCCAGCAGCCAATTGGTCGAAGTCCCCGGGGAGCTGTTTTTT. The complete variable domain, with remaining parts taken from reference TRBV14 and TRBJ2-2, reads EAGVTQFPSHSVIEKGQTVTLRCDPISGHDNLYWYRRVMGKEIKFLLHFVKESKQDESGMPNNRFLAERTGGTYSTLKVQPAELEDSGVYFCASSQLVEVPGELFFGEGSRLTVL.

As to this clonotype: The junction differs from germline at one of its ends, possibly a read error. This chain connects TRBV6-2 or TRBV6-3 to TRBJ2-3; 12 bases agree with TRBD2. This CDR3 comprises 19 residues. Germline V gene data show CDR1 as MNHEY and CDR2 as SVGEGT. CDR3 loop: CASSYASGGANPRTDAQYF. The CDR3 DNA reads as TGTGCCAGCAGTTACGCTAGCGGGGGGGCCAACCCCCGCACAGATGCGCAGTATTTT.

The rearrangement uses TRBV6-2 or TRBV6-3 and TRBJ1-1; D ambiguous. The CDR3 runs to 13 residues. V dropped 0 bases and J dropped 8 bases, with 10 bases sitting between them. The germline CDR1 and CDR2 sequences are MNHEY and SVGEGT. CDR3 bases: TGTGCCAGCAGTTACTCAAGCCAGCCCGAAGCTTTCTTT. Its translation is CASSYSSQPEAFF.

This clonotype has just one count. The V call is TRBV5-6, the J call TRBJ1-1; D is perhaps TRBD1 (6 bases). V was clipped by 0 bases and J by 2 bases, with 11 bases between them. CDR1 is SGHDT and CDR2 is YYEEEE in the germline V gene. The CDR3 has 15 residues. CDR3 DNA: TGTGCCAGCAGCTTGGAAACAGGGAGTAACACTGAAGCTTTCTTT. Translating it yields CASSLETGSNTEAFF.

This clonotype has only a few counts. The chain links TRBV6-1 to TRBJ2-1; D may correspond to TRBD1 or TRBD2 (5 bases each). CDR1 and CDR2 from the germline V gene are MNHNS and SASEGT. V gave up 0 bases and J gave up 7 bases, with 22 bases separating them. The CDR3 is made up of 18 amino acids. The CDR3 region has the DNA TGTGCCAGCAGTGAAGCGACCCGGGACGACGCCGCGAGTAATGAGCAGTTCTTC. Translated: CASSEATRDDAASNEQFF.

This clonotype turned up a few times. This chain connects TRBV7-3 to TRBJ2-3; 10 positions agree with TRBD2. This CDR3 is 16 amino acids long. The junction had 6 bases not matched to a gene; V was cut back by 4 bases and J by 2 bases. The germline gives CDR1 SGHTA, CDR2 FQGTGA. The CDR3, as DNA: TGTGCCAGCAGCTCCGTTAGCGGGAGGAACACAGATACGCAGTATTTT. Translation gives CASSSVSGRNTDTQYF.

This clonotype was detected only a few times. V and J are TRBV7-8 and TRBJ2-5, with D perhaps TRBD1 or TRBD2 (5 bases each). CDR3 length: 14 residues. Trimming removed 1 base at V and 4 bases at J, with 10 bases between. Germline V gives CDR1 SGHVS, CDR2 FQNEAQ. The CDR3 nucleotides read TGTGCCAGCAGCTTAGGGGACCGGGGAGAGACCCAGTACTTC. Amino acids: CASSLGDRGETQYF.

This clonotype was found a few times. The rearrangement uses TRBV18 and TRBJ1-2, with D possibly being TRBD1 (6 bases). The V end lost 3 bases, the J end lost 3 bases, and 8 bases lay between the germline ends. Per germline, CDR1 KGHSH and CDR2 LQKENI. CDR3 length: 13 residues. CDR3 nucleotides: TGTGCCAGCTCACCCGGGGGGCACTATGGCTACACCTTC. It yields the protein CASSPGGHYGYTF.

This clonotype has just a few counts. The gene calls are TRBV12-5 and TRBJ2-1; no clear D. Germline lookup yields CDR1 LGHNT and CDR2 FRNRAP. The CDR3 is 11 amino acids. V lost 4 bases, J lost 10 bases, and 8 bases lay in between. Here the CDR3 DNA reads TGTGCTAGTGGTTCGGGTTGGGAGCAGTTCTTC. This codes for CASGSGWEQFF. Drawing the rest from reference TRBV12-5 and TRBJ2-1, the complete variable domain is DARVTQTPRHKVTEMGQEVTMRCQPILGHNTVFWYRQTMMQGLELLAYFRNRAPLDDSGMPKDRFSAEMPDATLATLKIQPSEPRDSAVYFCASGSGWEQFFGPGTRLTVL.

This clonotype was seen a handful of times. The rearrangement links TRBV4-1 to TRBJ1-5, with 8 bases aligning to TRBD1. Germline V lookup: CDR1 MGHRA, CDR2 YSYEKL. CDR3 length equals 16 residues. V gave up 2 bases and J gave up 5 bases; unmatched junction bases: 8. The CDR3 DNA is TGCGCCAGCAGCCAACGAGGACAGGGTCCATATCAGCCCCAGCATTTT. It yields the protein CASSQRGQGPYQPQHF.

The chain joins TRBV19 to TRBJ2-6, with 12 bases fitting TRBD2. This CDR3 is 18 amino acids long. Germline V gene data show CDR1 as LNHDA and CDR2 as SQIVND (reference sequence). V gave up 1 base and J gave up 1 base; unmatched junction bases: 2. The CDR3 sequence: CASSIVLAGGSGANVLTF. In DNA form, the CDR3 reads TGTGCCAGTAGTATAGTCCTAGCGGGGGGGTCTGGGGCCAACGTCCTGACTTTC.

J is TRBJ1-2 and V is TRBV12-3 or TRBV12-4; D might be TRBD1 (6 bases). The germline V and J ends were trimmed by 6 bases and 14 bases, with 22 bases remaining between them. The CDR3 is 13 residues long. CDR3 nucleotide sequence: TGTGCCAGCAGCTTTGTATTACCGGGGGGCGAGACCTTC. Encoded protein: CASSFVLPGGETF.